Below are 3 T cell receptor beta chains sequenced from a single sample in a study of T cells after yellow fever vaccination. TCRdb reprocessed the 5' RACE reads via MiXCR and lists one record per CDR3 protein. The sample lists approximately 580,000 distinct CDR3 sequences; approximately 16% were seen once. The sample in question was PBMCs, obtained around 5 days after the first yellow fever vaccination. All receptors come from a man between 18 and 29 years old who received the YFV17D yellow fever vaccine.

The chain employs TRBV28 and TRBJ2-2; TRBD2 matches 15 bases. Trimming took 8 bases from V and 11 from J; bases not matched to a gene: 9. Germline values: CDR1 MDHEN, CDR2 SYDVKM. This CDR3 is 15 amino acids long. The CDR3 is CASGPGTSGGFELFF. Here the CDR3 DNA reads TGTGCCAGCGGCCCCGGGACTAGCGGGGGGTTTGAGCTGTTTTTT.

In its sample, this clonotype was seen a few times. The chain recombines TRBV6-1 with TRBJ2-3; maybe TRBD2 (7 bases). Trimming cost V 6 bases and J 1 base, with 17 bases left between them. CDR1 is MNHNS, CDR2 SASEGT, per germline. The CDR3 has 16 amino acids. In DNA form, the CDR3 reads TGTGCCAGCAGCCCAAGGGGGGGCGCGGGCACAGATACGCAGTATTTT. Translating it yields CASSPRGGAGTDTQYF.

This clonotype was seen more than once but under ten times. This rearrangement joins TRBV19 to TRBJ2-2, with D perhaps given as TRBD1 or TRBD2 (5 bases each). The V and J ends lost 7 bases and 4 bases respectively, with 25 bases between them. Germline CDR1 is LNHDA and CDR2 is SQIVND (reference sequence). CDR3 size: 18 residues. CDR3 DNA: TGTGCCAGTACCAAAGAAACCCCGGGACCATCATCCACCGGGGAGCTGTTTTTT. Encoded protein: CASTKETPGPSSTGELFF.